This passage covers 9 T cell receptor beta chains from one sample sequenced in a study of T-cell reconstitution after alpha-beta-depleted transplantation in children. Unique molecular identifiers were built into the TCRbeta library. A single record per CDR3 protein comes from TCRdb applying MiXCR to the PCR reads. The profile shows fewer than 550,000 distinct CDR3 sequences, about an eighth of them singletons. The material sequenced was PBMCs, mostly from graft donor cells, taken 180 days after TCRalphabeta/CD19-depleted stem cell transplant. These receptors were taken from a female patient younger than 10 who had a stem cell transplant for aplastic anemia, so the T cells may come from the graft donor.

The chain has TRBV4-3 and TRBJ1-5, with 7 bases matching TRBD1. This CDR3 has 14 amino acids. Per germline, CDR1 LGHNA and CDR2 YSLEER. The V gene end was trimmed by 2 bases and the J gene end by 5 bases; junction bases not matched to a gene: 3. The CDR3 region has the DNA TGCGCCAGCAGCCAATCAGGGGGGGATCAGCCCCAGCATTTT. It encodes CASSQSGGDQPQHF.

V is TRBV19 and J is TRBJ2-2; D remains ambiguous. This CDR3 contains 14 residues. The germline V and J ends were trimmed by 3 bases and 6 bases, with 11 bases remaining between them. CDR1 is LNHDA and CDR2 is SQIVND in the germline V gene (reference sequence). In nucleotides, the CDR3 is TGTGCCAGTAGTATCGGGTCGGAAGCCGGGGAGCTGTTTTTT. Its protein product is CASSIGSEAGELFF.

As concerns this clonotype: A clone one base away is much larger, so this may be a read error. The V and J genes are TRBV12-3 or TRBV12-4 and TRBJ2-1; D call uncertain. V shed 3 bases and J shed 10 bases, with 13 bases lying between them. The CDR3 length is 13 residues. The CDR3 DNA reads as TGTGCCAGCAGTTTGCTCAGATCCTACGAGCAGTTCTTC. This gives the protein CASSLLRSYEQFF.

The rearrangement links TRBV7-9 to TRBJ1-2; D unclear. The CDR3 is 12 amino acids. Trimming removed 5 bases from V and 6 bases from J, with 10 bases in between. From germline, CDR1 is SEHNR and CDR2 FQNEAQ (reference sequence). CDR3 sequence: CASSDSPDGYTF. The CDR3 DNA sequence: TGTGCCAGCAGCGACTCACCGGATGGCTACACCTTC.

The J gene is TRBJ2-3, the V gene TRBV29-1; 12 nucleotides agree with TRBD1. The V gene's germline CDR1 is SQVTM and CDR2 ANQGSEA. CDR3 size: 15 residues. J was trimmed by 2 bases and V by 3 bases; bases with no gene match: 3. The CDR3 here is CSVEGDRGPTDTQYF. The CDR3 DNA sequence: TGCAGCGTTGAGGGGGACAGGGGGCCCACAGATACGCAGTATTTT.

In this sample, this clonotype turned up many times. The chain recombines TRBV7-8 with TRBJ2-1; no reliable D call. The CDR3 has 14 residues. Trimming removed 1 base from V and 4 bases from J, with 8 bases in between. Germline loops: CDR1 SGHVS, CDR2 FQNEAQ. The CDR3 is CASSLGSTYNEQFF. CDR3 sequence (DNA): TGTGCCAGCAGCTTAGGGAGCACTTACAATGAGCAGTTCTTC.

The chain is built from TRBV15 and TRBJ2-5; TRBD2 agrees at 7 bases. Germline V gene data show CDR1 as LNHNV and CDR2 as YYDKDF (reference sequence). This CDR3 region has 13 residues. V trimming: 7 bases; J trimming: 4 bases; junction bases outside the gene matches: 6. CDR3 amino acids: CATKVGGAETQYF. CDR3 DNA: TGTGCCACCAAAGTGGGAGGGGCAGAGACCCAGTACTTC.

The rearrangement links TRBV12-3 or TRBV12-4 to TRBJ2-7; 8 nucleotides agree with TRBD2. The CDR3 spans 16 residues. J gave up 1 base and V 5 bases, and 10 bases lay outside the gene matches. CDR3 nucleotides: TGTGCCAGCAGTGGACGGAGCGGGAGTGGGTCCTACGAGCAGTACTTC. Translation: CASSGRSGSGSYEQYF.

This sequence joins TRBV12-3 or TRBV12-4 and TRBJ2-6; the match to TRBD1 covers 7 bases. The junction had 8 bases not matched to a gene; V was cut back by 1 base and J by 2 bases. The CDR3 is 18 amino acids. CDR3 DNA: TGTGCCAGCAGTTTAGGGACAGGCCTGGGGACTGGGGCCAACGTCCTGACTTTC. Translation: CASSLGTGLGTGANVLTF.